The rows below give T cell receptor beta chains drawn from one sample of a study of CD8+CD57+ T cells in acquired aplastic anemia. TCRdb reprocessed the reads with MiXCR, giving one entry per CDR3 protein. The table includes around 68,000 distinct CDR3 sequences, under 65% detected once. The specimen sequenced was sorted CD4+, CD8+, or CD8+CD57+ T cells (not recorded which) from PBMCs. These receptors were obtained from a human donor in good health, serving as a control. CDR3s include the opening cysteine and the closing phenylalanine or tryptophan. The D gene is left open where the match is weak. Expanded clones get a size class; other rows say once, few or many, or leave the size out.

size,V,J,D,DNA,CDR3
.,TRBV2,TRBJ1-2,.,TGTGCCAGCAGCCAAGATTCACAGTCCTATGGCTACACCTTC,CASSQDSQSYGYTF
many,TRBV19,TRBJ1-1,.,TGTGCCAGTACCCCGGGGGGGGGGAACACTGAAGCTTTCTTT,CASTPGGGNTEAFF
.,TRBV7-7,TRBJ2-3,TRBD2,TGTGCTAGCAGCTTAGCACTAGCGTCGGATACGCAGTATTTT,CASSLALASDTQYF
.,TRBV2,TRBJ1-1,.,TGTGCCAGCGGGGGGGAGTTTACTGAAGCTTTCTTT,CASGGEFTEAFF
.,TRBV7-2,TRBJ1-1,TRBD1,TGTGCCAGCAGATTACAGGGGTCGAACACTGAAGCTTTCTTT,CASRLQGSNTEAFF
many,TRBV6-1,TRBJ1-2,.,TGTGCCAGCAGAAGGGGAAACTATGGCTACACCTTC,CASRRGNYGYTF
many,TRBV6-1,TRBJ2-4,.,TGTGCCAGCAGGGAGAGGGGGGGCGATAAAAACATTCAGTACTTC,CASRERGGDKNIQYF
many,TRBV7-9,TRBJ2-3,.,TGTGCCAGCAGCTCCTCAGATACGCAGTATTTT,CASSSSDTQYF
once,TRBV7-6,TRBJ2-7,.,TGTGCCAGCAGCTTCGGCCAGGGCGACGAGCAGTACTTC,CASSFGQGDEQYF
many,TRBV6-1,TRBJ1-5,.,TGTGCCAGCAGTGGCCCCGGGGCCGAGAATCAGCCCCAGCATTTT,CASSGPGAENQPQHF
.,TRBV6-1,TRBJ2-7,TRBD1,TGTGCCAGCACGCTGGGAAGGACAGGGGGCACCGAGCAGTACTTC,CASTLGRTGGTEQYF
many,TRBV4-1,TRBJ2-7,.,TGCGCCAGCAGCCAAGACTTTTCAACCTACGAGCAGTACTTC,CASSQDFSTYEQYF
many,TRBV11-2,TRBJ1-1,.,TGTGCCAGCAGCCAGGGACAACTTAACACTGAAGCTTTCTTT,CASSQGQLNTEAFF
many,TRBV12-3/TRBV12-4,TRBJ1-2,.,TGTGCCAGCAGCCCCGGGGGTGTCTCTCGTGGCTACACCTTC,CASSPGGVSRGYTF
.,TRBV19,TRBJ1-1,.,TGTGCCAGTACTCCTGGGGATGGCGCTTTCTTT,CASTPGDGAFF
.,TRBV6-1,TRBJ2-5,.,TGTGCCAGCAGTGAAAGTCTCGGCCTAGCGGAGACCCAGTACTTC,CASSESLGLAETQYF
.,TRBV19,TRBJ1-6,.,TGTGCCAGTAGTATAGATCAGACGGGGGGTTCACCCCTCCACTTT,CASSIDQTGGSPLHF
.,TRBV24-1,TRBJ2-3,.,TGTGCCACCAGCCCGTCAGGGGCAGATACGCAGTATTTT,CATSPSGADTQYF
many,TRBV12-3/TRBV12-4,TRBJ1-2,TRBD1,TGTGCCAGCAGCCGATGGGGACAGGCTAACTATGGCTACACCTTC,CASSRWGQANYGYTF
.,TRBV25-1,TRBJ2-7,.,TGTGCCAGCAGTGAACAGCCGGGGGAAGAGCAGTACTTC,CASSEQPGEEQYF
.,TRBV24-1,TRBJ2-3,TRBD2,TGTGCCACCAGTGATCCGGGACTAGCGGGAGTCGATACGCAGTATTTT,CATSDPGLAGVDTQYF
.,TRBV5-1,TRBJ1-2,.,TGCGCCAGCAGCTTTGGTACAGGCTCGGGAGGCTACACCTTC,CASSFGTGSGGYTF
.,TRBV29-1,TRBJ2-1,.,TGCAGCGTTGATCAGGCGCAGGCGAAGCAGTTCTTC,CSVDQAQAKQFF
many,TRBV6-1,TRBJ1-6,.,TGTGCCAGCAGTGAATTGCAGGGCTTAAGGACACCCCTCCACTTT,CASSELQGLRTPLHF
.,TRBV29-1,TRBJ2-1,.,TGCAGCGTTGAAGTTCACGCGGGCCAGGGCGCGGGTGAGCAGTTCTTC,CSVEVHAGQGAGEQFF
.,TRBV15,TRBJ2-7,TRBD2,TGTGCCACCAAGCTAGCGGTATTATCCTACGAGCAGTACTTC,CATKLAVLSYEQYF
.,TRBV6-5,TRBJ1-6,.,TGTGCCAGCAGTTACTCCCAGAATTCACCCCTCCACTTT,CASSYSQNSPLHF